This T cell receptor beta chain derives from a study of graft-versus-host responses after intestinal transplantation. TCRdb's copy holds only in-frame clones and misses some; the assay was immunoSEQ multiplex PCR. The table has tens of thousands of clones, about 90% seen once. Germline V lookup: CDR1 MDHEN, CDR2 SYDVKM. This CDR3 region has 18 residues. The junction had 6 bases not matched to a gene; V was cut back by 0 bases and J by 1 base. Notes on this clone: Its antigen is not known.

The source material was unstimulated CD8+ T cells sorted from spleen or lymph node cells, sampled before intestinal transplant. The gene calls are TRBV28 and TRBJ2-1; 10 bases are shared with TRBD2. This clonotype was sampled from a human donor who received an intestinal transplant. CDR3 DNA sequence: TGTGCCAGCAGTTTATGGCGGCTAGCGGGAGCTTCCTACAATGAGCAGTTCTTC. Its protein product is CASSLWRLAGASYNEQFF.